Listed here are 30 T cell receptor beta chains from one sample, sequenced in a study of shared clonotypes between healthy human individuals (TCRdb year 2020). The library was obtained by the immunoSEQ multiplex PCR assay. TCRdb provides this immuneACCESS table in a form limited to in-frame rearrangements. Some clones are lacking; in checked studies, under half of them reflect an unresolved V gene, and why the rest are absent is not known. The sample data list approximately 1.1 million clones, and around three quarters of these were observed just once. The ten largest clones take up about 0.52% of the sample. The specimen sequenced was memory CD4+ T cells from PBMCs. The intended sense of this specimen's cell subset or site label: CD45RA-negative fraction. The origin of the receptors is a man aged 18-30 years in good health. Some clones in this sample may be carry-over from other donors' samples.

V gene TRBV14 combines with J gene TRBJ1-1; weak D call: TRBD1 (5 bases). V was clipped by 0 bases and J by 0 bases, with 20 bases between them. The CDR3 totals 19 residues. CDR1 is SGHDN and CDR2 is FVKESK in the germline V gene. The CDR3 sequence: CASSQDSPIVGVLNTEAFF. CDR3 DNA: TGTGCCAGCAGCCAAGACTCCCCCATTGTGGGGGTCCTGAACACTGAAGCTTTCTTT.

The J gene is TRBJ2-5, the V gene TRBV11-2; D remains unclear. The CDR3 totals 14 residues. Germline values: CDR1 SGHAT, CDR2 FQNNGV. V was cut by 1 base and J by 5 bases, with 11 bases left in between. Written as DNA, the CDR3 is TGTGCCAGCAGCTTAGTCCACAGAACCGAGACCCAGTACTTC. It is translated as CASSLVHRTETQYF.

This chain uses TRBV28 with TRBJ2-1; a possible D gene is TRBD2 (7 bases). Trimming stripped 5 bases from V and 4 bases from J, with 27 bases between. Germline V lookup: CDR1 MDHEN, CDR2 SYDVKM. This CDR3 spans 19 amino acids. CDR3 nucleotides: TGTGCCAGCAGTCAGCTCCGATGGGGGGGGCATAGGGATTACAATGAGCAGTTCTTC. Translated: CASSQLRWGGHRDYNEQFF.

Note on this clone: The sample has other DNA sequences that encode this CDR3 too. CDR3 protein: CASSPGTSGSYEQYF. The CDR3 nucleotides read TGTGCCAGCTCACCTGGGACTAGCGGTTCCTACGAGCAGTACTTC. The V gene is TRBV18, the J gene TRBJ2-7; TRBD2 matches at 11 bases. The V gene end was trimmed by 3 bases and the J gene end by 1 base; junction bases not matched to a gene: 2. The CDR3 has 15 residues. Germline CDR1 KGHSH, CDR2 LQKENI.

This clone is a singleton in its sample. The CDR3 nucleotides read TGTGCCAGCAGTTACTCTGGGGGAGACTATGGCTACACCTTC. Protein product: CASSYSGGDYGYTF. The chain is built from TRBV6-5 and TRBJ1-2; possibly TRBD1 for D (5 bases). V gave up 0 bases and J gave up 3 bases, with 8 bases separating them. Germline loops: CDR1 MNHEY, CDR2 SVGAGI. The length of the CDR3 is 14 residues.

This clone was seen only once. The chain has TRBV28 and TRBJ2-7; 11 nucleotides agree with TRBD2. Germline V gives CDR1 MDHEN, CDR2 SYDVKM. J gave up 3 bases and V 2 bases, and 3 bases lay outside the gene matches. This CDR3 is 15 amino acids long. CDR3 DNA: TGTGCCAGCAGTTTAGGGACTAGCGGACTCTACGAGCAGTACTTC. Its protein product is CASSLGTSGLYEQYF.

The V call is TRBV4-3, the J call TRBJ1-2; D is uncertain. CDR1 is LGHNA and CDR2 is YSLEER in the germline V gene. The CDR3 is 15 residues long. Trimming shortened V by 1 base and J by 0 bases, and 9 bases separated the two germline ends. CDR3: CASSQGTATNYGYTF. The CDR3 nucleotides read TGCGCCAGCAGCCAAGGGACGGCAACTAACTATGGCTACACCTTC.

This chain joins TRBV4-2 and TRBJ2-1; 8 nucleotides match TRBD1. J lost 6 bases, V lost 5 bases, and 9 bases had no gene match. This CDR3 has 15 residues. The germline V gene has CDR1 LGHNA and CDR2 YNFKEQ. The CDR3, as DNA: TGTGCCAGCAGCACCGTGGGGGACAGGCGCAATGAGCAGTTCTTC. Amino acids: CASSTVGDRRNEQFF.

This clone occurred once. This rearrangement joins TRBV15 to TRBJ2-7; 12 nucleotides align to TRBD2. V trimming: 0 bases; J trimming: 5 bases; junction bases outside the gene matches: 5. From germline, CDR1 is LNHNV and CDR2 YYDKDF (reference sequence). This CDR3 comprises 16 residues. DNA of the CDR3: TGTGCCACCAGCAGAGAAATCCTAGCGGGAGGGAACGAGCAGTACTTC. Protein product: CATSREILAGGNEQYF.

This rearrangement joins TRBV28 to TRBJ1-2; D unclear. There are 12 residues in the CDR3. From germline, CDR1 is MDHEN and CDR2 SYDVKM. V shed 8 bases and J shed 10 bases, with 17 bases lying between them. The CDR3 loop reads CASQRRPLHYTF. CDR3 coding DNA: TGTGCCAGCCAACGGCGGCCCCTTCACTACACCTTC.

The chain employs TRBV28 and TRBJ1-5; 8 bases are a match to TRBD1. Germline CDR1 and CDR2: MDHEN and SYDVKM. This CDR3 comprises 14 residues. The J segment lost 5 bases and the V segment lost 5 bases, leaving 5 bases of the junction unmatched. The DNA for the CDR3 is TGTGCCAGCAGTCGAACACAGGGGGATCAGCCCCAGCATTTT. Protein product: CASSRTQGDQPQHF.

On this clone itself: Other nucleotide sequences from this sample produce the same CDR3. This chain connects TRBV5-1 to TRBJ1-4, with D possibly matching TRBD1 (5 bases). The germline V gene has CDR1 SGHRS and CDR2 YFSETQ. This CDR3 has 13 residues. Trimming cost V 3 bases and J 7 bases, with 10 bases left between them. CDR3 loop: CASSSGPGEKLFF. The CDR3 nucleotides read TGCGCCAGCAGCTCGGGACCCGGTGAAAAACTGTTTTTT.

The chain couples TRBV30 to TRBJ1-6; D call uncertain. There are 11 residues in the CDR3. The germline V gene has CDR1 GTSNPN and CDR2 SVGIG (reference sequence). V lost 2 bases and J lost 16, with 12 bases in between. The DNA of the CDR3 is TGTGCCTGGAGTAATGGACCTTTACTCCACTTT. It is translated as CAWSNGPLLHF.

This clone turned up a few times. The gene calls are TRBV5-1 and TRBJ1-1, with D possibly being TRBD1 (5 bases). Germline CDR1 SGHRS, CDR2 YFSETQ. The CDR3 totals 16 residues. Trimming shortened V by 0 bases and J by 1 base, and 13 bases separated the two germline ends. CDR3 sequence: CASSLEGRVKNTEAFF. Here the CDR3 DNA reads TGCGCCAGCAGCTTGGAGGGCAGGGTAAAGAACACTGAAGCTTTCTTT.

The chain joins TRBV27 to TRBJ2-1; tentatively, D is TRBD1 (6 bases). Trimming took off 6 bases at V and 3 bases at J, with 18 bases between the two ends. Germline assignment: CDR1 MNHEY and CDR2 SMNVEV (reference sequence). The CDR3 runs 16 residues. The CDR3 sequence is CASSRLDRSLYNEQFF. In nucleotides, the CDR3 is TGTGCCAGCAGCCGGCTGGACAGAAGCCTCTACAATGAGCAGTTCTTC.

The table lists this clone with a few counts. The rearrangement joins TRBV25-1 to TRBJ2-7; TRBD1 aligns across 8 bases. The germline V gene encodes CDR1 MGHDK and CDR2 SYGVNS. The CDR3 totals 16 residues. V lost 4 bases to trimming and J lost 3 bases; unmatched junction nucleotides: 11. CDR3 in amino acids: CASSAPGGVFVYEQYF. In nucleotides, the CDR3 is TGTGCCAGCAGTGCCCCAGGGGGCGTTTTTGTCTACGAGCAGTACTTC.

V usage is TRBV7-9 and J usage is TRBJ2-5; the D is unclear. Trimming removed 5 bases at V and 2 bases at J, with 12 bases between. This CDR3 is 14 amino acids long. CDR1 is SEHNR and CDR2 is FQNEAQ in the germline V gene (reference sequence). As DNA, the CDR3 is TGTGCCAGCAGCCCCTGGCGGAGTCAAGAGACCCAGTACTTC. Translating it yields CASSPWRSQETQYF.

The chain carries TRBV11-3 and TRBJ1-1; a weak D match, TRBD1 (6 bases). The CDR3 has 13 amino acids. Germline CDR1 and CDR2: SGHNT and YENEEA. Trimming cost V 3 bases and J 4 bases, with 9 bases left between them. CDR3 in amino acids: CASSFTGRTEAFF. The CDR3 DNA follows: TGTGCCAGCAGCTTCACAGGGCGCACTGAAGCTTTCTTT. Full variable domain (rest looked up from reference TRBV11-3 and TRBJ1-1): EAGVVQSPRYKIIEKKQPVAFWCNPISGHNTLYWYLQNLGQGPELLIRYENEEAVDDSQLPKDRFSAERLKGVDSTLKIQPAELGDSAVYLCASSFTGRTEAFFGQGTRLTVV.

Ten or more counts support this clone. The CDR3 spells CAAKTTTNEKLFF. CDR3 nucleotides: TGTGCCGCAAAGACAACAACTAATGAAAAACTGTTTTTT. The V call is TRBV10-3, the J call TRBJ1-4; D gene uncertain. In germline, CDR1 is ENHRY, CDR2 SYGVKD. The CDR3 has 13 residues. Trimming pared 11 bases from V and 0 bases from J, leaving 10 bases between.

Only one count was recorded for this clone. This sequence joins TRBV19 and TRBJ2-1, with TRBD1 matching over 8 bases. The CDR3 is 16 amino acids. J was trimmed by 9 bases and V by 3 bases; bases with no gene match: 13. Germline V CDR1 and CDR2: LNHDA, SQIVND (reference sequence). The CDR3 region has the DNA TGTGCCAGTAGTATCTCGGCAGGGGGCTCGGTGGGTGAGCAGTTCTTC. Translated: CASSISAGGSVGEQFF.

A word on this clone: The same CDR3 also results from other DNA sequences found in this sample. This chain uses TRBV28 with TRBJ1-1, with D tentatively TRBD1 (5 bases). The CDR3 extends over 13 amino acids. Germline CDR1 reads MDHEN; CDR2 reads SYDVKM. The V and J ends lost 5 bases and 0 bases respectively, with 7 bases between them. CDR3 sequence: CASSPRVNTEAFF. In DNA, the CDR3 is TGTGCCAGCAGTCCCAGGGTGAACACTGAAGCTTTCTTT.

This chain uses TRBV28 with TRBJ2-7; possibly TRBD1 for D (6 bases). The CDR3 is 13 residues long. V was clipped by 7 bases and J by 2 bases, with 12 bases between them. Germline CDR1 and CDR2: MDHEN and SYDVKM. The CDR3 reads CASNPGQTYEQYF. CDR3 nucleotides: TGTGCCAGCAATCCGGGACAAACCTACGAGCAGTACTTC.

This clone was seen a handful of times. The same CDR3 is also encoded by other DNA sequences in this sample. The rearrangement links TRBV27 to TRBJ1-2, with D maybe TRBD1 (6 bases). Trimming left V 0 bases short and J 5 bases short, with 10 bases between. Germline loops: CDR1 MNHEY, CDR2 SMNVEV (reference sequence). The CDR3 runs to 14 residues. The CDR3 DNA follows: TGTGCCAGCAGTTTATCGCGACAGGTTTATGGCTACACCTTC. Encoded protein: CASSLSRQVYGYTF.

This chain joins TRBV6-5 and TRBJ1-4; perhaps TRBD1 as D (5 bases). The CDR3 spans 14 residues. CDR1 is MNHEY, CDR2 SVGAGI, per germline. V was trimmed by 2 bases and J by 8 bases, leaving 12 bases between them. CDR3 DNA: TGTGCCAGCAGTTACCTCCCGGAGGGGGAAAAACTGTTTTTT. It translates to CASSYLPEGEKLFF.

This chain connects TRBV30 to TRBJ2-2; no definite D call. CDR3 length: 11 amino acids. Germline V gene lookup returns CDR1 GTSNPN and CDR2 SVGIG (reference sequence). V shed 2 bases and J shed 7 bases, with 5 bases lying between them. The CDR3 protein is CAWSINGELFF. CDR3 in DNA: TGTGCCTGGAGTATTAACGGGGAGCTGTTTTTT.

A few counts support this clone. This chain connects TRBV5-4 to TRBJ2-3, with 7 nucleotides matching TRBD1. The CDR3 extends over 15 amino acids. Trimming at V came to 5 bases and at J to 4 bases, leaving 10 bases not matched to a gene. Germline CDR1 and CDR2: SGHNT and YYREEE (reference sequence). The CDR3 coding sequence is TGTGCCAGCAGTCCAACAGGGGTAAGAGCAGATACGCAGTATTTT. Protein product: CASSPTGVRADTQYF.

V usage is TRBV6-5 and J usage is TRBJ1-3, with 8 bases aligning to TRBD1. The CDR3 is 13 residues long. Trimming at V came to 6 bases and at J to 4 bases, leaving 2 bases not matched to a gene. CDR1 and CDR2 (germline): MNHEY, SVGAGI. The DNA of the CDR3 is TGTGCCAGCAGACGGACAGGGGGAAACACCATATATTTT. Its protein is CASRRTGGNTIYF.

This clone was seen a single time. The gene calls are TRBV27 and TRBJ2-6; D unclear. Between the trimmed V and J ends, which lost 6 bases and 0 bases, there was a span of 9 bases. CDR1 and CDR2 (germline): MNHEY, SMNVEV (reference sequence). This CDR3 is 15 amino acids long. CDR3: CASSSTLSGANVLTF. The CDR3 DNA is TGTGCCAGCAGCTCGACCCTCTCTGGGGCCAACGTCCTGACTTTC.

This chain uses TRBV7-9 with TRBJ2-1, with D possibly called TRBD1 or TRBD2 (7 bases each). The V end lost 8 bases, the J end lost 5 bases, and 10 bases lay between the germline ends. This CDR3 is 12 amino acids long. Germline-derived CDR1 and CDR2 are SEHNR and FQNEAQ (reference sequence). In DNA, the CDR3 is TGTGCCAGCCAGGGGGGGAACAATGAGCAGTTCTTC. Translation: CASQGGNNEQFF.

This clone was found a few times. The chain has TRBV2 and TRBJ2-3; maybe TRBD2 (5 bases). Germline V CDR1 and CDR2: SNHLY, FYNNEI. Trimming shortened V by 4 bases and J by 2 bases, and 10 bases separated the two germline ends. CDR3 length equals 14 residues. CDR3: CASSARLATDTQYF. The CDR3 nucleotides are TGTGCCAGCAGTGCTCGGCTAGCCACAGATACGCAGTATTTT.